A single count supports the clone carrying this T cell receptor (beta chain). The source of the sample is a study of blood T cell repertoires in COVID-19. CDR1 is LGHDT and CDR2 is YNNKEL in the germline V gene (reference sequence). V lost 5 bases and J lost 2, with 13 bases in between. CDR3 length equals 15 residues. Method: immunoSEQ multiplex PCR; TCRdb's copy keeps in-frame clones and lacks some. The sample contains roughly 140,000 clones, around 81% of which appear only once. Specimen: peripheral blood. The V and J genes are TRBV3-1 (or the pseudogene TRBV3-2) and TRBJ1-5; D unclear. The clonotype comes from a human donor in a cohort sampled during active COVID-19. The CDR3 here is CASSYGSQGNQPQHF. DNA of the CDR3: TGTGCCAGCAGCTACGGGAGCCAGGGCAATCAGCCCCAGCATTTT.